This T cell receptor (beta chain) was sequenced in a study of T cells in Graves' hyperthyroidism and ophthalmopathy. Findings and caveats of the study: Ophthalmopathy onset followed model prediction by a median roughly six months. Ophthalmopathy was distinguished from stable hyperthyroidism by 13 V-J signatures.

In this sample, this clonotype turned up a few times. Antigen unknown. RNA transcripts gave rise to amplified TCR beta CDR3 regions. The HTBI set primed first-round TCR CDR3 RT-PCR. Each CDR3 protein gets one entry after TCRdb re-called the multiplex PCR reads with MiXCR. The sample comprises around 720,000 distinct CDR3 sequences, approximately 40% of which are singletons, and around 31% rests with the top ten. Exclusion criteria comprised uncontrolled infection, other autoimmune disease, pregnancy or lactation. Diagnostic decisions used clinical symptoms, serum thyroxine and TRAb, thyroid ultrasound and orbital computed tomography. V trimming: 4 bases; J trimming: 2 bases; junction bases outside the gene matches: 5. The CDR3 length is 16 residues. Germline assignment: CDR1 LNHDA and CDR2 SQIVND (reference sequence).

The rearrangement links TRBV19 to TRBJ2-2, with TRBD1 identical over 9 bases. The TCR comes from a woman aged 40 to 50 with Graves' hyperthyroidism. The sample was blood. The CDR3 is CASSTSTGGNTGELFF. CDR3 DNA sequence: TGTGCCAGTAGTACCTCGACAGGGGGTAACACCGGGGAGCTGTTTTTT.